This T cell receptor (delta chain) appears in the sequencing data of a study of DNA immune sequencing with unique molecular identifiers (TCRdb year 2020). Some background on the complete study: Immunomagnetic cell separation was used to enrich gammadelta T cells from buffy coats, and the genomic DNA of the enriched gammadelta T cells was sequenced. Fluorescence-activated cell sorting was used to enrich gammadelta T cells from PBMC of roughly nine healthy individuals. To compare enriched and non-enriched samples, approximately 93 ng of enriched gammadelta T-cell DNA and roughly 950 ng of non-enriched PBMC DNA were sequenced. An ultrasensitive DNA-based TRD repertoire sequencing method using PCR-introduced unique molecular identifiers was developed and validated in the study. Validation of the sequencing method was done both on synthetic reference molecules and on blood samples taken from healthy individuals. Donors were healthy individuals, with fewer than 11 donors profiled from sorted peripheral blood gammadelta T cells.

To prepare the library, multiplex PCR was applied. A 32-plex assay, with primers for all 8 TRDV and 4 TRDJ genes spanning the CDR3, was used to amplify the genomic DNA. A 12-nucleotide UMI was attached over approximately 3 barcoding PCR cycles, and a second PCR was then run with Illumina adapter primers. AMPure XP beads were used for library purification, and library quality was checked on a Fragment Analyzer with the HS NGS Fragment kit. An Illumina MiniSeq mid-output kit with approximately 21% PhiX and 150 cycles of paired-end reads was used for sequencing. Processing in the source paper ran as follows. MIGEC version 1.2.9 was used to process the reads, grouping reads by UMI and building error-corrected consensus sequences. For post-processing, modified scripts from VDJtools version 1.2.1 were used together with the tcR R package. TCRdb called clones anew from the public reads via CATT; matching DNA rows were later pooled. TCRdb assigned the V and J calls; the authors' analysis was not used. The sample data list 800 to 900 delta-chain clones, and 3.2% of these were observed just once. The ten largest clones take up approximately 64% of the sample.

Overall study results and their limits: Variation in TRD repertoire diversity was observed between healthy donors, with several donors found to be highly oligoclonal, in that the top 5 clonotypes exceeded half of productive molecules. Novel TRD sequences not targeted by the primers cannot be detected with the primer-based approach. Among clonotypes in healthy donors, the most frequent TRD rearrangement was TRDV2 paired with TRDJ1.

CDR1 and CDR2, looked up from the germline V gene, are GEAIGNYY and EKD. The CDR3 has 18 amino acids, counting the end cysteine and phenylalanine. Of all the DNA, just the CDR3 is kept, 54 bases in frame from base 1. V is shortened by 2 bases, J by 3 bases, and the region joining them spans 24 bases. For this clone: It lacks a known antigen. TCRdb assigns this DNA the protein of a much larger clone, which departs from its translation at residue 5; this likely reflects a read error, and the protein shown comes from translating the DNA.

The sequenced material came from gamma-delta T cells from PBMCs. The V and J segments used are TRDV2 and TRDJ1; the D segment could be TRDD3, given 5 matching bases. This TCR came from a human donor in good health. The DNA reads as follows: TGTGCCTGTGACAACATAGGAGGGGGTTCGCGTACACCCGATAAACTCATCTTT. This sequence encodes CACDNIGGGSRTPDKLIF.